These T cell receptor beta chains were read from a single sample in a study of Ad26.COV2.S vaccination and SARS-CoV-2 variants. Data came from immunoSEQ multiplex PCR; TCRdb stores just in-frame clones and leaves some out. The sample comprises approximately 450,000 clones, 90% of which are singletons, and more than 10% rests with the top ten. The sequenced sample was peripheral blood, obtained in a trial of Ad26.COV2.S vaccine versus placebo. These receptors originate from a person aged 18-65 years who received the Ad26.COV2.S COVID-19 vaccine or a placebo. Both conserved end residues are part of each CDR3. The order of the fields is D gene, J gene, clone size, V gene, CDR3 protein, CDR3 DNA. A D gene is named only where the DNA matches it firmly. Clone size is stated in some rows and not others, as once, few, many or a class when expanded.

D: -
J: TRBJ2-5
size: -
V: TRBV6-5
CDR3: CASSRGETQYF
DNA: TGTGCCAGCAGTCGAGGGGAGACCCAGTACTTC

D: -
J: TRBJ2-7
size: -
V: TRBV29-1
CDR3: CSVGGSPYEQYF
DNA: TGCAGCGTTGGCGGCAGTCCCTACGAGCAGTACTTC

D: -
J: TRBJ2-3
size: many
V: TRBV20-1
CDR3: CSASRGPRGTDTQYF
DNA: TGCAGTGCTAGTCGCGGGCCAAGAGGCACAGATACGCAGTATTTT

D: TRBD1
J: TRBJ2-1
size: once
V: TRBV28
CDR3: CASNTQGHNEQFF
DNA: TGTGCCAGCAATACACAGGGGCACAATGAGCAGTTCTTC

D: -
J: TRBJ1-2
size: -
V: TRBV6-5
CDR3: CASSYLGGDENGYTF
DNA: TGTGCCAGCAGTTATCTGGGCGGTGACGAAAATGGCTACACCTTC

D: -
J: TRBJ2-3
size: -
V: TRBV30
CDR3: CAWSGSSTDTQYF
DNA: TGTGCCTGGAGTGGTTCCAGCACAGATACGCAGTATTTT

D: -
J: TRBJ1-2
size: -
V: TRBV6-5
CDR3: CASRPGRGIGYGYTF
DNA: TGTGCCAGCAGACCCGGACGCGGGATAGGCTATGGCTACACCTTC

D: -
J: TRBJ2-4
size: -
V: TRBV3-1/TRBV3-2
CDR3: CASSQDRGTVAKNIQYF
DNA: TGTGCCAGCAGCCAAGATAGAGGTACCGTAGCCAAAAACATTCAGTACTTC

D: -
J: TRBJ1-2
size: once
V: TRBV2
CDR3: CASSEWQAPSDDYGYTF
DNA: TGTGCCAGCAGTGAATGGCAGGCTCCCTCAGACGACTATGGCTACACCTTC

D: -
J: TRBJ2-3
size: -
V: TRBV5-1
CDR3: CASSSGDTQYF
DNA: TGCGCCAGCAGCTCGGGAGATACGCAGTATTTT

D: -
J: TRBJ1-6
size: few
V: TRBV16
CDR3: CASSQGVDNSPLHF
DNA: TGTGCCAGCAGTCAGGGAGTCGACAATTCACCCCTCCACTTT

D: TRBD1
J: TRBJ2-7
size: -
V: TRBV6-2/TRBV6-3
CDR3: CASSGGTGGFYEQYF
DNA: TGTGCCAGCAGCGGTGGGACAGGGGGTTTCTACGAGCAGTACTTC

D: -
J: TRBJ2-1
size: -
V: TRBV5-1
CDR3: CASSPRPNNEQFF
DNA: TGCGCCAGCAGCCCCAGACCGAATAATGAGCAGTTCTTC

D: TRBD1
J: TRBJ1-3
size: -
V: TRBV7-9
CDR3: CASSPPPDREGHTIYF
DNA: TGTGCCAGCAGCCCCCCCCCGGACAGGGAAGGGCACACCATATATTTT

D: -
J: TRBJ2-3
size: few
V: TRBV4-3
CDR3: CASSLGRTVDTQYF
DNA: TGCGCCAGCAGCTTGGGGCGGACTGTGGATACGCAGTATTTT

D: TRBD2
J: TRBJ2-1
size: -
V: TRBV5-5
CDR3: CASSLLREVSYNEQFF
DNA: TGTGCCAGCAGCTTGTTGCGGGAGGTGTCCTACAATGAGCAGTTCTTC

D: -
J: TRBJ1-5
size: -
V: TRBV6-2/TRBV6-3
CDR3: CASSYGQGNQPQHF
DNA: TGTGCCAGCAGTTACGGTCAGGGAAATCAGCCCCAGCATTTT

D: TRBD2
J: TRBJ2-7
size: -
V: TRBV5-1
CDR3: CASSLGGGRAFEQYF
DNA: TGCGCCAGCAGCTTGGGCGGCGGGAGGGCCTTCGAGCAGTACTTC

D: TRBD1
J: TRBJ2-1
size: -
V: TRBV7-2
CDR3: CASFGQGFDEQFF
DNA: TGTGCCAGCTTCGGACAGGGGTTCGATGAGCAGTTCTTC

D: -
J: TRBJ2-7
size: -
V: TRBV2
CDR3: CASTTAMSDRTEF
DNA: TGTGCCAGCACCACCGCCATGTCGGACAGAACAGAATTC

D: -
J: TRBJ1-3
size: -
V: TRBV4-3
CDR3: CASSQAWFSGNTIYF
DNA: TGCGCCAGCAGCCAAGCATGGTTCTCTGGAAACACCATATATTTT

D: -
J: TRBJ2-5
size: -
V: TRBV3-1/TRBV3-2
CDR3: CASSHDWGETQYF
DNA: TGTGCCAGCAGCCACGACTGGGGGGAGACCCAGTACTTC